This T cell receptor beta chain was observed in a study of regulatory T cells in long-lasting Graves disease. The time point denotes: newly diagnosed GD, antithyroid drugs for less than 3 months. The TCR library was made from RNA extracted from PBMCs. HTBI primers from iRepertoire and Arm-PCR of CDR3 regions yielded the TCR beta libraries. TCRdb re-called the multiplex PCR reads with MiXCR, one entry per CDR3 protein. The table shows some 410,000 distinct CDR3 sequences, with around 17% occurring only once. This CDR3 contains 17 residues. Germline CDR1 and CDR2: MGHRA and YSYEKL. V lost 2 bases to trimming and J lost 6 bases, with 19 bases between them. This sample was shared with a second study, whose subject was T cells in Graves' hyperthyroidism and ophthalmopathy.

The chain uses TRBV4-1 and TRBJ2-2; D gene uncertain. Sequenced here: peripheral blood mononuclear cells (PBMCs), sampled at new diagnosis, from a patient treated with antithyroid drugs. The TCR comes from a woman aged 30 to 39 with Graves disease. The CDR3 spells CASSQMRMVGRPGELFF. The CDR3 region has the DNA TGCGCCAGCAGCCAAATGCGAATGGTGGGTCGCCCCGGGGAGCTGTTTTTT.